This TCR beta chain was obtained from a study of tumor-infiltrating lymphocytes in primary liver carcinoma. Study-level background: The neoplasms were of stage T1-T3 N0M0, with dimensions of roughly 4.2 to 10 cm across.

There are a few counts of this clonotype. From approximately 0.5 ug of total RNA, TCR beta-specific cDNA was reverse-transcribed using a constant-region primer. Libraries covering TCR beta were generated through three nested multiplex PCR rounds (using a slightly modified ARM-PCR). Each CDR3 protein gets one entry after TCRdb re-called the multiplex PCR reads with MiXCR. The table records roughly 120,000 distinct CDR3 sequences, approximately 64% of them present only once. DNA and RNA were both co-extracted from about 19-30 mg of bulk tissue that had not been sorted. This receptor was obtained from a woman aged 55-70 years with primary liver carcinoma and hepatitis B virus infection. Sequenced: liver tumor tissue from sampling region 3. Subset here: tumor region T3, left-lateral pole.

The CDR3 here is CASSRGETQYF. CDR3 DNA: TGTGCCAGCAGCAGAGGGGAGACCCAGTACTTC. This chain connects TRBV28 to TRBJ2-5, with D possibly matching TRBD2 (5 bases). The ends were cut back, 6 bases at V and 5 bases at J, with 7 bases in the middle. CDR1 and CDR2 from the germline V gene are MDHEN and SYDVKM. This CDR3 has 11 amino acids.